These 28 T cell receptor beta chains were sequenced from one sample in a study of response to subunit inactivated influenza vaccine. MiXCR, run by TCRdb on the RT-PCR reads, gives a single entry per CDR3 protein. The table has about 650,000 distinct CDR3 sequences, approximately 14% seen once. The sample was PBMCs from blood, taken approximately 15 days before vaccination. All receptors derive from a man in his fifties or sixties who received an inactivated influenza vaccine.

Only a few counts were recorded for this clonotype. The rearrangement joins TRBV19 to TRBJ2-3, with TRBD2 as a possible D gene (6 bases). Germline CDR1 LNHDA, CDR2 SQIVND (reference sequence). This CDR3 is built from 15 residues. V lost 7 bases and J 2 bases, leaving 16 bases between the germline ends. The CDR3 loop is CASTEGLSVTDTQYF. In DNA, the CDR3 is TGTGCCAGTACAGAGGGACTTTCTGTCACAGATACGCAGTATTTT.

In its sample, this clonotype was seen a few times. The chain joins TRBV5-1 to TRBJ2-5; D gene unclear. Trimming took 4 bases from V and 0 from J, leaving 7 bases between them. The CDR3 sequence is 13 residues long. The germline gives CDR1 SGHRS, CDR2 YFSETQ. In DNA, the CDR3 is TGCGCCAGCAGCCCACATAACCAAGAGACCCAGTACTTC. Encoded protein: CASSPHNQETQYF. Looking up the rest from reference TRBV5-1 and TRBJ2-5 gives the full variable domain: KAGVTQTPRYLIKTRGQQVTLSCSPISGHRSVSWYQQTPGQGLQFLFEYFSETQRNKGNFPGRFSGRQFSNSRSEMNVSTLELGDSALYLCASSPHNQETQYFGPGTRLLVL.

Only a few counts were recorded for this clonotype. The chain couples TRBV12-3 or TRBV12-4 to TRBJ1-3; TRBD1 is a possible D gene (5 bases). There are 15 residues in the CDR3. V lost 2 bases and J lost 3, with 11 bases in between. The CDR3 bases are TGTGCCAGCAGTTTATTGCGCACAGGTGGAAACACCATATATTTT. Translated: CASSLLRTGGNTIYF.

The gene calls are TRBV29-1 and TRBJ2-7; TRBD1 is a possible D gene (6 bases). Germline V CDR1 and CDR2: SQVTM, ANQGSEA. V lost 3 bases and J lost 4, with 10 bases in between. The length of the CDR3 is 12 residues. The CDR3 here is CSVEGQEYEQYF. CDR3 sequence (DNA): TGCAGCGTTGAGGGACAAGAGTACGAGCAGTACTTC.

As to this clonotype: Possible read error: a much larger clone is one base away. Here the CDR3 reads CANSRLAGGNGADTQYF. The CDR3 nucleotides are TGTGCCAACAGCCGCCTAGCGGGGGGCAATGGGGCAGATACGCAGTATTTT. The gene calls are TRBV28 and TRBJ2-3; TRBD2 matches 11 bases. V lost 10 bases and J lost 4; bases outside the gene matches: 16. Germline V gene data show CDR1 as MDHEN and CDR2 as SYDVKM. The CDR3 has 17 amino acids.

The rearrangement uses TRBV18 and TRBJ2-5, with a possible D match to TRBD2 (6 bases). V shed 5 bases and J shed 1 base, with 8 bases lying between them. The CDR3 is made up of 13 amino acids. Germline V gene lookup returns CDR1 KGHSH and CDR2 LQKENI. CDR3 residues: CASSAGSQETQYF. Written as DNA, the CDR3 is TGTGCCAGCTCAGCGGGGTCCCAAGAGACCCAGTACTTC.

This sequence joins TRBV3-1 and TRBJ2-3, with a possible D match to TRBD2 (5 bases). The CDR3 length is 15 residues. The V gene's germline CDR1 is LGHDT and CDR2 YNNKEL (reference sequence). V was pared by 1 base and J by 4 bases, with 12 bases between. DNA of the CDR3: TGTGCCAGCAGCCAAGGTGCTAGCCCTCCAGATACGCAGTATTTT. This gives the protein CASSQGASPPDTQYF.

The J gene is TRBJ2-1, the V gene TRBV11-2, with 12 positions matching TRBD2. The CDR3 spans 17 residues. Germline lookup yields CDR1 SGHAT and CDR2 FQNNGV. V gave up 4 bases and J gave up 2 bases; unmatched junction bases: 6. The DNA for the CDR3 is TGTGCCAGCAGCTCACCGACTAGCGGGAGAGCCTACAATGAGCAGTTCTTC. Residues: CASSSPTSGRAYNEQFF.

CDR3 sequence: CASSIGLAGTGELFF. CDR3 DNA sequence: TGTGCCAGTAGTATAGGTCTAGCCGGCACCGGGGAGCTGTTTTTT. The chain couples TRBV19 to TRBJ2-2; D is possibly TRBD2 (5 bases). The CDR3 is 15 residues long. Germline V lookup: CDR1 LNHDA, CDR2 SQIVND (reference sequence). Trimming removed 1 base at V and 4 bases at J, with 10 bases between.

The rearrangement joins TRBV12-3 or TRBV12-4 to TRBJ1-2; D is unclear. CDR3 size: 16 residues. The germline V and J ends were trimmed by 6 bases and 4 bases, with 21 bases remaining between them. The CDR3 DNA sequence: TGTGCCAGCAGCCCCGCCCTGGGTGCTGGTGTCTATGGCTACACCTTC. Amino acid sequence: CASSPALGAGVYGYTF.

This clonotype was counted a few times. The chain couples TRBV29-1 to TRBJ1-2; D not resolved. The germline V gene has CDR1 SQVTM and CDR2 ANQGSEA. The CDR3 is 12 amino acids. Trimming shortened V by 2 bases and J by 6 bases, and 10 bases separated the two germline ends. CDR3 sequence: CSVESPSHGYTF. The DNA of the CDR3 is TGCAGCGTTGAATCGCCCAGCCATGGCTACACCTTC.

This chain uses TRBV12-3 or TRBV12-4 with TRBJ2-1; D perhaps matches TRBD2 (5 bases). The V end was cut by 7 bases, the J end by 7 bases, with 20 bases between. The CDR3 spans 15 residues. The DNA of the CDR3 is TGTGCCAGCAAGACCGGACTCCCGGGGTCAAATGAGCAGTTCTTC. Protein product: CASKTGLPGSNEQFF.

This clonotype came up a few times. The CDR3 loop is CASSLVAFQGETQYF. CDR3 DNA: TGTGCCAGCAGCTTAGTGGCCTTTCAGGGGGAGACCCAGTACTTC. This sequence joins TRBV11-2 and TRBJ2-5, with D perhaps matching TRBD1 (6 bases). CDR1 is SGHAT and CDR2 is FQNNGV in the germline V gene. Trimming shortened V by 1 base and J by 5 bases, and 14 bases separated the two germline ends. The CDR3 runs 15 residues. Full variable domain (remainder filled in from reference TRBV11-2 and TRBJ2-5): EAGVAQSPRYKIIEKRQSVAFWCNPISGHATLYWYQQILGQGPKLLIQFQNNGVVDDSQLPKDRFSAERLKGVDSTLKIQPAKLEDSAVYLCASSLVAFQGETQYFGPGTRLLVL.

This clonotype came up many times. The V and J genes are TRBV5-1 and TRBJ2-6; D unclear. In germline, CDR1 is SGHRS, CDR2 YFSETQ. The CDR3 is made up of 16 amino acids. With 0 bases removed from V and 4 bases from J, the gap between germline ends came to 11 bases. DNA of the CDR3: TGCGCCAGCAGCTTGGGAATGGTTCTGGGGGCCAACGTCCTGACTTTC. The encoded protein is CASSLGMVLGANVLTF. Full variable domain (missing parts from reference TRBV5-1 and TRBJ2-6): KAGVTQTPRYLIKTRGQQVTLSCSPISGHRSVSWYQQTPGQGLQFLFEYFSETQRNKGNFPGRFSGRQFSNSRSEMNVSTLELGDSALYLCASSLGMVLGANVLTFGAGSRLTVL.

The chain has TRBV24-1 and TRBJ2-3, with 11 bases aligning to TRBD2. The CDR3 is 14 amino acids. Germline V CDR1 and CDR2: KGHDR, SFDVKD. V gave up 4 bases and J gave up 8 bases; unmatched junction bases: 4. DNA of the CDR3: TGTGCCACCAGTGAAACCGGGACTAGCGGTACGCAGTATTTT. Its protein product is CATSETGTSGTQYF.

This clonotype showed up many times. The CDR3 region has the DNA TGTGCCAGCAGCAACAGGGGGATGAACACTGAAGCTTTCTTT. Encoded protein: CASSNRGMNTEAFF. The chain recombines TRBV6-1 with TRBJ1-1; 8 bases fit TRBD1. This CDR3 comprises 14 residues. Germline CDR1 MNHNS, CDR2 SASEGT. V was clipped by 6 bases and J by 0 bases; unmatched bases: 3.

This clonotype appeared a few times. The chain couples TRBV6-5 to TRBJ2-1, with 8 bases lining up with TRBD2. This CDR3 has 16 residues. The V and J ends lost 4 bases and 4 bases, in that order; junction bases with no gene match: 9. Per the germline V gene, CDR1 is MNHEY and CDR2 is SVGAGI. The CDR3 region is CASSLSIAGRYNEQFF. Here the CDR3 DNA reads TGTGCCAGCAGTTTATCTATAGCGGGGCGTTACAATGAGCAGTTCTTC.

This clonotype came up a few times. The V gene is TRBV5-1, the J gene TRBJ2-3; 11 nucleotides line up with TRBD1. The CDR3 contains 20 residues. Germline CDR1 is SGHRS and CDR2 is YFSETQ. Unmatched junction bases numbered 16, after V lost 4 bases and J lost 0 bases. CDR3 sequence: CASSTWTGGAGASSTDTQYF. For the CDR3, the DNA is TGCGCCAGCAGCACCTGGACAGGGGGCGCGGGGGCCTCTAGCACAGATACGCAGTATTTT.

This clonotype was counted between two and nine times. This chain connects TRBV4-3 to TRBJ2-2; 12 bases are a match to TRBD2. The CDR3 runs 17 residues. Germline V gene lookup returns CDR1 LGHNA and CDR2 YSLEER. V shed 2 bases, J shed 5 bases, and the junction held 6 bases outside the gene matches. The DNA of the CDR3 is TGCGCCAGCAGCCAACTTCGGACTAGCGGGAATACCGGGGAGCTGTTTTTT. This gives the protein CASSQLRTSGNTGELFF.

This clonotype was seen only a few times. The J gene is TRBJ1-5, the V gene TRBV19; D is ambiguous. The V end was cut by 5 bases, the J end by 0 bases, with 11 bases between. Germline assignment: CDR1 LNHDA and CDR2 SQIVND (reference sequence). This CDR3 comprises 15 residues. CDR3 residues: CASSPELASNQPQHF. CDR3 nucleotide sequence: TGTGCCAGTAGTCCGGAACTAGCTAGCAATCAGCCCCAGCATTTT. The whole variable domain, remainder taken from reference TRBV19 and TRBJ1-5, is DGGITQSPKYLFRKEGQNVTLSCEQNLNHDAMYWYRQDPGQGLRLIYYSQIVNDFQKGDIAEGYSVSREKKESFPLTVTSAQKNPTAFYLCASSPELASNQPQHFGDGTRLSIL.

Many counts were recorded for this clonotype. V is TRBV6-5 and J is TRBJ2-1, with 9 bases fitting TRBD2. Germline trimming cut 2 bases from V and 9 bases from J; bases unmatched to any gene: 5. The CDR3 loop spans 14 amino acids. The germline CDR1 and CDR2 sequences are MNHEY and SVGAGI. CDR3 residues: CASSYPTLAGEQFF. The CDR3 DNA is TGTGCCAGCAGTTACCCCACACTAGCGGGTGAGCAGTTCTTC.

This chain links TRBV6-2 or TRBV6-3 with TRBJ2-7; TRBD2 matches at 8 bases. The CDR3 spans 15 residues. CDR1 and CDR2 from the germline V gene are MNHEY and SVGEGT. The junction had 8 bases not matched to a gene; V was cut back by 2 bases and J by 5 bases. CDR3 protein: CASSYGRLALDEQYF. Written as DNA, the CDR3 is TGTGCCAGCAGTTACGGGAGACTAGCGCTTGACGAGCAGTACTTC.

The genes are TRBV3-1 and TRBJ2-1; TRBD1 agrees at 9 bases. This CDR3 region has 16 residues. Germline assignment: CDR1 LGHDT and CDR2 YNNKEL (reference sequence). With 0 bases clipped from V and 7 bases from J, the junction kept 7 bases outside the gene matches. In nucleotides, the CDR3 is TGTGCCAGCAGCCAAGATTGGGGGACAGGGAAAAATGAGCAGTTCTTC. It is translated as CASSQDWGTGKNEQFF.

Ten or more counts support this clonotype. The chain combines TRBV6-6 with TRBJ2-1, with a weak D call TRBD1 (6 bases). The CDR3 sequence is 13 residues long. Trimming took off 4 bases at V and 13 bases at J, with 17 bases between the two ends. Germline loops: CDR1 MNHNY, CDR2 SVGAGI (reference sequence). CDR3 sequence: CASSSGSKGDQFF. Written as DNA, the CDR3 is TGTGCCAGCAGTTCGGGTAGCAAGGGGGACCAGTTCTTC.

This clonotype was counted only a few times. The chain joins TRBV24-1 to TRBJ2-5; D might be TRBD2 (6 bases). Germline-derived CDR1 and CDR2 are KGHDR and SFDVKD. This CDR3 contains 14 residues. The ends were cut back, 5 bases at V and 5 bases at J, with 14 bases in the middle. The CDR3 bases are TGTGCCACCAGTGCCCCAGCGGGCCAGGAGACCCAGTACTTC. Its translation is CATSAPAGQETQYF.

The rearrangement links TRBV2 to TRBJ1-5; 9 bases are shared with TRBD1. The CDR3 is made up of 17 amino acids. Trimming cost V 6 bases and J 0 bases; bases outside gene matches: 9. Germline loops: CDR1 SNHLY, CDR2 FYNNEI. The CDR3 nucleotides read TGTGCCAGCAGATGGGACAGGGAAGTATATAGCAATCAGCCCCAGCATTTT. This translates into CASRWDREVYSNQPQHF. The full variable domain, with the rest looked up from reference TRBV2 and TRBJ1-5, is EPEVTQTPSHQVTQMGQEVILRCVPISNHLYFYWYRQILGQKVEFLVSFYNNEISEKSEIFDDQFSVERPDGSNFTLKIRSTKLEDSAMYFCASRWDREVYSNQPQHFGDGTRLSIL.

This clonotype was detected many times. This chain uses TRBV7-2 with TRBJ2-7, with 9 positions matching TRBD1. This CDR3 has 15 amino acids. The germline gives CDR1 SGHTA, CDR2 FQGNSA. J lost 4 bases, V lost 2 bases, and 6 bases had no gene match. CDR3 sequence: CASSLRGQGDYEQYF. CDR3 DNA sequence: TGTGCCAGCAGCTTAAGGGGACAGGGCGATTACGAGCAGTACTTC.

J is TRBJ1-4 and V is TRBV6-2 or TRBV6-3; D is ambiguous. The germline V gene encodes CDR1 MNHEY and CDR2 SVGEGT. Between the trimmed V and J ends, which lost 3 bases and 7 bases, there was a span of 12 bases. This CDR3 has 14 residues. CDR3 in amino acids: CASSYRPGREKLFF. The DNA of the CDR3 is TGTGCCAGCAGTTATAGACCCGGACGTGAAAAACTGTTTTTT.